Listed below are T cell receptor beta chains from one sample, sequenced in a study of blood T cell repertoires in COVID-19. Profiling relied on immunoSEQ multiplex PCR, and the TCRdb table lists in-frame clones only, not all of them. Here the sample spans 110,000 to 150,000 clones, approximately 85% being singletons. The material sequenced was peripheral blood. The receptors come from a man in his sixties or seventies with acute or convalescent COVID-19. CDR3s include the opening cysteine and the closing phenylalanine or tryptophan. The D gene is left open where the match is weak. Size values are once, few and many counts, or a class for expanded clones, and some rows have none.

CDR3 length,clone size,J gene,D gene,V gene,CDR3 protein,CDR3 DNA
15,.,TRBJ2-2,TRBD1,TRBV5-1,CASSGQGAFTGELFF,TGCGCCAGCTCGGGACAGGGGGCGTTCACCGGGGAGCTGTTTTTT
14,.,TRBJ2-7,.,TRBV7-9,CASSFDGAWVEQYF,TGTGCCAGCAGCTTCGATGGGGCTTGGGTCGAGCAGTACTTC
15,.,TRBJ2-2,.,TRBV29-1,CSIRNSGSNTGELFF,TGCAGCATACGCAATTCAGGGTCGAACACCGGGGAGCTGTTTTTT
15,.,TRBJ2-7,TRBD1,TRBV5-1,CASSLVVTGVYEQYF,TGCGCCAGCAGCTTGGTTGTGACAGGGGTCTACGAGCAGTACTTC
17,.,TRBJ2-3,TRBD1,TRBV9,CASSAPRTGHSTDTQYF,TGTGCCAGCAGCGCCCCTCGGACAGGGCATAGCACAGATACGCAGTATTTT
15,.,TRBJ2-1,.,TRBV5-1,CASSLDTGSYNEQFF,TGCGCCAGCAGCTTAGACACTGGCTCCTACAATGAGCAGTTCTTC
14,.,TRBJ1-2,.,TRBV6-4,CASKTHGRDYGYTF,TGTGCCAGCAAAACGCACGGCAGGGACTATGGCTACACCTTC
13,.,TRBJ2-7,TRBD1,TRBV10-3,CATSGTGPYEQYF,TGTGCCACCTCCGGGACAGGGCCCTACGAGCAGTACTTC
14,.,TRBJ2-7,.,TRBV2,CASTRSTGPAEQYF,TGTGCCAGCACCCGGAGCACAGGGCCGGCAGAGCAGTACTTC
15,.,TRBJ2-1,TRBD2,TRBV7-2,CASSSQELAGLEQFF,TGTGCCAGCAGCTCCCAAGAGCTAGCGGGTCTTGAGCAGTTCTTC
15,.,TRBJ1-2,TRBD1,TRBV6-5,CASSTGQGATKGYTF,TGTGCCAGCAGTACTGGACAGGGGGCGACTAAAGGCTACACCTTC
14,.,TRBJ2-7,.,TRBV6-5,CASRVAVNSYEQYF,TGTGCCAGCAGGGTCGCAGTGAACTCCTACGAGCAGTACTTC
14,.,TRBJ2-2,.,TRBV11-2,CASNRMGEAGELFF,TGTGCCAGCAACCGAATGGGGGAGGCCGGGGAGCTGTTTTTT
16,.,TRBJ1-6,TRBD1,TRBV3-1/TRBV3-2,CASSQTTGGPNSPLHF,TGTGCCAGCAGCCAAACTACAGGGGGACCCAATTCACCCCTCCACTTT
19,many,TRBJ1-5,TRBD1,TRBV14,CASSQDQFPDRGRNQPQHF,TGTGCCAGCAGCCAAGATCAGTTCCCGGACAGGGGCCGCAATCAGCCCCAGCATTTT
14,.,TRBJ2-3,.,TRBV6-5,CASTWADSTDTQYF,TGTGCCAGCACGTGGGCCGATAGCACAGATACGCAGTATTTT
14,.,TRBJ1-6,.,TRBV10-3,CAIRSAAGGSPLHF,TGTGCCATCAGGTCGGCGGCAGGCGGGTCACCCCTCCACTTT
15,.,TRBJ1-5,TRBD1,TRBV20-1,CSASDGQGSNQPQHF,TGCAGTGCTAGTGATGGACAGGGGAGCAATCAGCCCCAGCATTTT
14,once,TRBJ2-1,TRBD2,TRBV10-3,CAISVAGENNEQFF,TGTGCCATCAGTGTTGCGGGGGAGAACAATGAGCAGTTCTTC
15,.,TRBJ2-7,.,TRBV6-5,CASSLSDVNTYEQYF,TGTGCCAGCAGTCTGAGCGACGTGAACACCTACGAGCAGTACTTC
13,.,TRBJ1-1,.,TRBV7-2,CASGGQTNTEAFF,TGTGCCAGCGGTGGACAGACGAACACTGAAGCTTTCTTT
15,.,TRBJ1-2,TRBD1,TRBV18,CASSPRTGSNYGYTF,TGTGCCAGCTCACCGCGGACAGGGTCTAACTATGGCTACACCTTC
14,.,TRBJ2-1,.,TRBV27,CASSLGGVANEQFF,TGTGCCAGCAGTCTAGGCGGAGTTGCCAATGAGCAGTTCTTC
16,.,TRBJ1-1,.,TRBV19,CASSIWGSSGGTEAFF,TGTGCCAGTAGTATCTGGGGGTCAAGCGGGGGCACTGAAGCTTTCTTT
12,.,TRBJ1-2,.,TRBV5-6,CASSHRVSGYTF,TGTGCCAGCAGCCACAGGGTTTCGGGCTACACCTTC
14,.,TRBJ2-5,TRBD2,TRBV18,CASSPPAGEETQYF,TGTGCCAGCTCACCACCAGCGGGGGAAGAGACCCAGTACTTC
15,.,TRBJ1-2,.,TRBV30,CAWSVGGAWSYGYTF,TGTGCCTGGAGTGTTGGTGGGGCTTGGAGCTATGGCTACACCTTC
16,.,TRBJ2-7,.,TRBV5-4,CASSPGGLASAYEQYF,TGTGCCAGCAGCCCGGGGGGCCTAGCCTCCGCCTACGAGCAGTACTTC
13,once,TRBJ2-7,TRBD1,TRBV18,CASSSGQGYEQYF,TGTGCCAGCTCATCAGGACAGGGCTACGAGCAGTACTTC
16,.,TRBJ2-3,TRBD2,TRBV7-2,CASRPRLAGHTDTQYF,TGTGCCAGCAGGCCCCGACTAGCGGGGCACACAGATACGCAGTATTTT
15,.,TRBJ2-7,.,TRBV3-1/TRBV3-2,CASSQGRRQGGEQYF,TGTGCCAGCAGCCAAGGGAGGAGACAGGGAGGCGAGCAGTACTTC
14,.,TRBJ1-6,.,TRBV5-4,CASSYRRGNSPLHF,TGTGCCAGCAGCTATAGACGGGGAAATTCACCCCTCCACTTT
16,once,TRBJ2-2,.,TRBV3-1/TRBV3-2,CASSQAPRQVLGELFF,TGTGCCAGCAGCCAAGCACCCAGACAGGTACTCGGGGAGCTGTTTTTT
14,.,TRBJ2-5,TRBD2,TRBV3-1/TRBV3-2,CASSRASGQETQYF,TGTGCCAGCAGCCGGGCTAGCGGGCAAGAGACCCAGTACTTC
14,.,TRBJ2-7,TRBD2,TRBV2,CASRTSGLRYEQYF,TGTGCCAGCAGGACTAGCGGACTCCGCTACGAGCAGTACTTC
17,.,TRBJ1-4,.,TRBV19,CASSRPGEARGSEKLFF,TGTGCCAGTAGTCGACCGGGGGAGGCACGGGGGAGTGAAAAACTGTTTTTT
16,.,TRBJ2-3,TRBD1,TRBV7-8,CASSLQGAQGTDTQYF,TGTGCCAGCAGCTTACAGGGGGCGCAAGGCACAGATACGCAGTATTTT
16,.,TRBJ1-2,TRBD1,TRBV15,CATSPPGQAGNYGYTF,TGTGCCACCAGCCCACCGGGACAGGCGGGCAACTATGGCTACACCTTC
18,.,TRBJ2-2,TRBD1,TRBV5-1,CASSSLGQGAPETGELFF,TGCGCCAGCAGCTCCCTGGGACAGGGGGCGCCGGAGACCGGGGAGCTGTTTTTT
13,.,TRBJ1-4,TRBD1,TRBV5-1,CASSPGQGGKLFF,TGCGCCAGCAGCCCGGGACAGGGGGGAAAACTGTTTTTT
14,.,TRBJ2-2,.,TRBV14,CASSPARGTGELFF,TGTGCCAGCAGCCCGGCGAGGGGGACCGGGGAGCTGTTTTTT
14,.,TRBJ1-4,.,TRBV7-6,CASSLGATNEKLFF,TGTGCCAGCAGCTTAGGCGCAACTAATGAAAAACTGTTTTTT
16,.,TRBJ2-2,TRBD2,TRBV19,CASSTRLAGGPGELFF,TGTGCCAGTAGTACCAGACTAGCGGGTGGCCCCGGGGAGCTGTTTTTT